The 2 T cell receptor beta chains below were found in one sample sequenced in a study of spatial heterogeneity in lung cancer. Study findings and constraints: In tumors, expanded intratumoral alpha and beta TCR counts tracked mutation counts.

Each CDR3 protein gets one entry after TCRdb re-called the 5' RACE reads with MiXCR. The sample yields fewer than 7,000 distinct CDR3 sequences, approximately 7.5% seen once. Time point in this sample: sample taken at primary tumor resection. These receptors lack a known antigen. The input for sequencing was lung tumor tissue, taken at surgery. These receptors originate from a female donor with early-stage non-small cell lung cancer.

This clonotype has just a few counts. In DNA form, the CDR3 reads TGTGCCAGCAGCTACAGGGTGGGGATATACGAGCAGTACTTC. Translating it yields CASSYRVGIYEQYF. The rearrangement links TRBV2 to TRBJ2-7, with a possible D match to TRBD1 (6 bases). The V gene lost 6 bases and the J gene lost 4 bases, with 16 bases spanning the gap. Germline V CDR1 and CDR2: SNHLY, FYNNEI. This CDR3 has 14 residues.

This clonotype has a count of ten or more. This chain links TRBV7-2 with TRBJ2-5; 7 bases match TRBD2. The CDR3 has 14 amino acids. V gave up 3 bases and J gave up 3 bases; unmatched junction bases: 4. Germline V lookup: CDR1 SGHTA, CDR2 FQGNSA. The DNA for the CDR3 is TGTGCCAGCAGCTTCTCTAGCGGAAAAGAGACCCAGTACTTC. Amino acids: CASSFSSGKETQYF.